Listed here are 20 T cell receptor beta chains from one sample, sequenced in a study of T cell responses to AZD1222 COVID-19 vaccine. TCRdb's copy holds only in-frame clones and misses some; the assay was immunoSEQ multiplex PCR. This sample has 86,000 or so clones; 75% to 95% occur once, and the top ten carry 4.5%. The sample consisted of peripheral blood, taken on day 0 of MenACWY control vaccination. The source is an adult in good health.

This chain connects TRBV19 to TRBJ2-1; TRBD2 matches at 11 bases. Germline V lookup: CDR1 LNHDA, CDR2 SQIVND (reference sequence). Trimming at V came to 1 base and at J to 8 bases, leaving 1 base not matched to a gene. CDR3 length: 14 amino acids. The CDR3 is CASSIGTSGYEQFF. The CDR3 nucleotides read TGTGCCAGTAGTATAGGGACTAGCGGGTATGAGCAGTTCTTC. The full variable domain, with the rest looked up from reference TRBV19 and TRBJ2-1, is DGGITQSPKYLFRKEGQNVTLSCEQNLNHDAMYWYRQDPGQGLRLIYYSQIVNDFQKGDIAEGYSVSREKKESFPLTVTSAQKNPTAFYLCASSIGTSGYEQFFGPGTRLTVL.

The V and J genes are TRBV12-5 and TRBJ2-7; D is unresolved. CDR3 length: 15 residues. Germline V gene sequence: CDR1 LGHNT, CDR2 FRNRAP. With 0 bases removed from V and 2 bases from J, the gap between germline ends came to 11 bases. The CDR3 coding sequence is TGTGCTAGTGGTTTGGTACTGGGTTCGACCTACGAGCAGTACTTC. Residues: CASGLVLGSTYEQYF.

This clone showed up just a few times. V and J are TRBV5-1 and TRBJ2-7; D possibly matches TRBD1 or TRBD2 (5 bases each). Trimming stripped 4 bases from V and 6 bases from J, with 17 bases between. The CDR3 covers 14 residues. CDR1 SGHRS and CDR2 YFSETQ come from the germline V gene. The CDR3 sequence is CASSTDGAPSEQYF. CDR3 bases: TGCGCCAGCAGCACAGACGGGGCCCCTTCCGAGCAGTACTTC.

This sequence joins TRBV28 and TRBJ2-3; 8 bases map to TRBD2. The germline gives CDR1 MDHEN, CDR2 SYDVKM. V lost 6 bases, J lost 5 bases, and 10 bases stayed unmatched. The CDR3 consists of 15 residues. The CDR3 DNA sequence: TGTGCCAGCAGCGACCGGGAGGGCCGGGGAGATACGCAGTATTTT. It specifies CASSDREGRGDTQYF.

The chain uses TRBV5-4 and TRBJ2-5, with TRBD2 as a possible D gene (5 bases). Trimming pared 0 bases from V and 2 bases from J, leaving 8 bases between. This CDR3 is 14 amino acids long. The germline V gene encodes CDR1 SGHNT and CDR2 YYREEE (reference sequence). CDR3 sequence (DNA): TGTGCCAGCAGCTTGGGGACTGAGCAAGAGACCCAGTACTTC. This gives the protein CASSLGTEQETQYF.

This CDR3 reads CASSSGLAKNIQYF. CDR3 DNA: TGTGCCAGCAGCTCAGGGTTGGCCAAAAACATTCAGTACTTC. This chain connects TRBV7-9 to TRBJ2-4, with D perhaps matching TRBD1 (5 bases). Germline CDR1 reads SEHNR; CDR2 reads FQNEAQ (reference sequence). This CDR3 region has 14 residues. The germline V and J ends were trimmed by 4 bases and 1 base, with 8 bases remaining between them.

This clone has only one observation. The V gene is TRBV18, the J gene TRBJ1-4; D gene ambiguous. Between the trimmed V and J ends, which lost 5 bases and 0 bases, there was a span of 7 bases. The germline V gene has CDR1 KGHSH and CDR2 LQKENI. The CDR3 consists of 14 residues. The CDR3 nucleotides are TGTGCCAGCTCATTAGGCTCAACTAATGAAAAACTGTTTTTT. This sequence encodes CASSLGSTNEKLFF.

The chain is built from TRBV27 and TRBJ2-7, with D uncertain. Trimming took 7 bases from V and 5 from J, leaving 24 bases between them. CDR3 length: 16 residues. CDR1 is MNHEY and CDR2 is SMNVEV in the germline V gene (reference sequence). The CDR3 nucleotides read TGTGCCAGCACCCAATTCGAGCCGGACCCATTAGACGAGCAGTACTTC. Translated, it gives CASTQFEPDPLDEQYF.

This clone showed up many times. This chain joins TRBV19 and TRBJ2-1, with TRBD2 identical over 7 bases. With 7 bases clipped from V and 3 bases from J, the junction kept 12 bases outside the gene matches. The CDR3 runs 16 residues. Germline assignment: CDR1 LNHDA and CDR2 SQIVND (reference sequence). CDR3 residues: CASTPAWGTIYNEQFF. The CDR3 DNA is TGTGCCAGTACTCCCGCGTGGGGGACTATCTACAATGAGCAGTTCTTC.

The V gene is TRBV5-1, the J gene TRBJ1-4, with D possibly matching TRBD1 (6 bases). V was shortened by 4 bases and J by 7 bases, with 14 bases between the two germline ends. Germline CDR1 and CDR2: SGHRS and YFSETQ. The CDR3 extends over 14 amino acids. The CDR3 here is CASSPTGLSEKLFF. The CDR3 nucleotides are TGCGCCAGCAGCCCCACAGGGTTGAGTGAAAAACTGTTTTTT.

The CDR3 is CASNPGSGGHEQYF. The CDR3 nucleotides are TGCGCCAGCAATCCGGGAAGCGGGGGACACGAGCAGTACTTC. The rearrangement joins TRBV10-1 to TRBJ2-7; 8 positions agree with TRBD2. Germline-derived CDR1 and CDR2 are WNHNN and SYGVQD (reference sequence). There are 14 residues in the CDR3. V lost 7 bases, J lost 5 bases, and 10 bases stayed unmatched.

The chain employs TRBV28 and TRBJ1-2, with a possible D match to TRBD1 (6 bases). This CDR3 spans 15 amino acids. V was clipped by 2 bases and J by 4 bases, with 14 bases between them. Germline lookup yields CDR1 MDHEN and CDR2 SYDVKM. Here the CDR3 DNA reads TGTGCCAGCAGTTTAACACAGGGAGTCCCCTATGGCTACACCTTC. This codes for CASSLTQGVPYGYTF.

This chain uses TRBV5-1 with TRBJ2-6; D is uncertain. The V gene's germline CDR1 is SGHRS and CDR2 YFSETQ. The CDR3 spans 15 residues. V lost 0 bases, J lost 2 bases, and 6 bases lay in between. The CDR3 reads CASSLERPGANVLTF. CDR3 nucleotide sequence: TGCGCCAGCAGCTTGGAAAGGCCTGGGGCCAACGTCCTGACTTTC.

Worth noting for this clone: The same CDR3 arises from other DNA sequences in this sample as well. The rearrangement links TRBV6-5 to TRBJ2-7; D perhaps matches TRBD1 (5 bases). Germline V gene data show CDR1 as MNHEY and CDR2 as SVGAGI. The germline V and J ends were trimmed by 0 bases and 2 bases, with 11 bases remaining between them. The CDR3 length is 15 residues. The DNA of the CDR3 is TGTGCCAGCAGTTACTCCCTCGACAGTGCCTACGAGCAGTACTTC. This encodes CASSYSLDSAYEQYF.

J is TRBJ2-4 and V is TRBV28; D ambiguous. Germline values: CDR1 MDHEN, CDR2 SYDVKM. The length of the CDR3 is 16 residues. Trimming took off 2 bases at V and 0 bases at J, with 11 bases between the two ends. The CDR3 region is CASSLSTALAKNIQYF. As DNA, the CDR3 is TGTGCCAGCAGTTTAAGTACTGCTCTAGCCAAAAACATTCAGTACTTC.

J is TRBJ1-1 and V is TRBV4-1; no clear D gene. The germline gives CDR1 MGHRA, CDR2 YSYEKL. The ends were cut back, 0 bases at V and 0 bases at J, with 14 bases in the middle. The CDR3 is 17 amino acids. The CDR3 DNA reads as TGCGCCAGCAGCCAAGAACGGTTTGGGCTCATGAACACTGAAGCTTTCTTT. It yields the protein CASSQERFGLMNTEAFF.

The rearrangement joins TRBV30 to TRBJ1-1; D gene unclear. Per germline, CDR1 GTSNPN and CDR2 SVGIG (reference sequence). V gave up 2 bases and J gave up 0 bases, with 7 bases separating them. This CDR3 comprises 13 residues. The CDR3 protein is CAWSYQVNTEAFF. For the CDR3, the DNA is TGTGCCTGGAGTTACCAGGTGAACACTGAAGCTTTCTTT.

The chain couples TRBV28 to TRBJ2-7; a possible D gene is TRBD1 (5 bases). Trimming left V 8 bases short and J 1 base short, with 18 bases between. CDR1 is MDHEN, CDR2 SYDVKM, per germline. The CDR3 spans 15 residues. CDR3 sequence (DNA): TGTGCCAGCGATTATGTCCAGGGCTCATCCTACGAGCAGTACTTC. Encoded protein: CASDYVQGSSYEQYF.

The chain couples TRBV13 to TRBJ2-1, with 9 bases lining up with TRBD2. CDR1 and CDR2 from the germline V gene are PRHDT and FYEKMQ (reference sequence). J lost 5 bases, V lost 8 bases, and 10 bases had no gene match. The CDR3 sequence is 15 residues long. CDR3 DNA sequence: TGTGCCAGCCATGGAACGGCTAGCGGGAACAATGAGCAGTTCTTC. This sequence encodes CASHGTASGNNEQFF. Full variable domain (missing parts from reference TRBV13 and TRBJ2-1): AAGVIQSPRHLIKEKRETATLKCYPIPRHDTVYWYQQGPGQDPQFLISFYEKMQSDKGSIPDRFSAQQFSDYHSELNMSSLELGDSALYFCASHGTASGNNEQFFGPGTRLTVL.

The chain has TRBV6-1 and TRBJ1-2, with a weak D call TRBD1 (6 bases). The CDR3 is 14 amino acids. With 3 bases removed from V and 2 bases from J, the gap between germline ends came to 10 bases. Germline assignment: CDR1 MNHNS and CDR2 SASEGT. As DNA, the CDR3 is TGTGCCAGCAGTGACCCGGGACAAAACTATGGCTACACCTTC. The encoded protein is CASSDPGQNYGYTF.